The rows below give T cell receptor beta chains drawn from one sample of a study of CD8 T cells in Susac syndrome. Via MiXCR, TCRdb re-called the immunoSEQ multiplex PCR reads, giving one row per CDR3 protein. The sample records about 200,000 distinct CDR3 sequences, about 91% being singletons. The sample was CD4+ T cells from PBMCs. The receptors here all came from a human donor with Susac syndrome. Each CDR3 is given with its conserved first and last residue. A D gene is named only where the DNA matches it firmly. Size is stated for part of the rows, as once, few or many counts, or as a class when the clone is expanded.

>TRBV20-1|NA|NA|TRBJ2-7
TGCAGTGCTAGGACAGGTTCCTACGAGCAGTACTTC
CSARTGSYEQYF
>TRBV12-3/TRBV12-4|NA|TRBD1|TRBJ1-1
TGTGCCAGCAGTCCTCGACAGGGAACCACTGAAGCTTTCTTT
CASSPRQGTTEAFF
>TRBV5-4|NA|TRBD2|TRBJ2-5
TGTGCCAGCAGGTATAGCGGGGGACAAGAGACCCAGTACTTC
CASRYSGGQETQYF
>TRBV5-1|NA|TRBD2|TRBJ2-1
TGCGCCAGCAGCCGACTAGCGGAGTACTCCTACAATGAGCAGTTCTTC
CASSRLAEYSYNEQFF
>TRBV12-5|NA|TRBD2|TRBJ2-3
TGTGCTAGTGGTCCCGGGACTAGCGGGGGCGGAGATACGCAGTATTTT
CASGPGTSGGGDTQYF
>TRBV5-1|NA|TRBD2|TRBJ2-2
TGCGCCAGCAGCTTTGCGGGAGGTCGGAACACCGGGGAGCTGTTTTTT
CASSFAGGRNTGELFF
>TRBV19|NA|NA|TRBJ1-2
TGTGCCAGTAGTACCCGGGACAATAACTATGGCTACACCTTC
CASSTRDNNYGYTF
>TRBV6-5|NA|NA|TRBJ1-1
TGTGCCAGCAGTTCAGGGCGGGGGGACACTGAAGCTTTCTTT
CASSSGRGDTEAFF
>TRBV5-6|NA|NA|TRBJ2-7
TGTGCCAGCAGCTCTACCCGGGGGAATAAGGGCGAGCAGTACTTC
CASSSTRGNKGEQYF
>TRBV28|NA|NA|TRBJ2-7
TGTGCCAGCACCTCCACAGGGAACGGGTACGAGCAGTACTTC
CASTSTGNGYEQYF
>TRBV28|NA|NA|TRBJ1-1
TGTGCCAGCAGTTCTAGGCGGGGGGCAAAGAGTGAAGCTTTCTTT
CASSSRRGAKSEAFF
>TRBV30|once|NA|TRBJ1-1
TGTGCCTGGAGTGTACGGGCTACTGAAGCTTTCTTT
CAWSVRATEAFF
>TRBV4-1|NA|TRBD1|TRBJ2-3
TGCGCCAGCCGCCAACAGGGGACAGATACGCAGTATTTT
CASRQQGTDTQYF
>TRBV10-3|NA|NA|TRBJ2-7
TGTGCCATCAGTGAAGGGCAGGGGGGATACGAGCAGTACTTC
CAISEGQGGYEQYF
>TRBV7-9|NA|TRBD1|TRBJ1-2
TGTGCCAGCAGAACTTGGACAGGGAAGGGGGGAGCTAACTATGGCTACACCTTC
CASRTWTGKGGANYGYTF
>TRBV4-1|NA|NA|TRBJ1-6
TGCGCCAGCAGCCATTCCCGAGGGGGGAATTCACCCCTCCACTTT
CASSHSRGGNSPLHF
>TRBV7-9|NA|TRBD1|TRBJ1-1
TGTGCCAGCAGCTTAGCAGCAGGGGGAGAAACTGAAGCTTTCTTT
CASSLAAGGETEAFF
>TRBV9|NA|NA|TRBJ2-7
TGTGCCAGCAGCGTAGGCGGGACTCCCCTCGAGCAGTACTTC
CASSVGGTPLEQYF
>TRBV4-1|NA|NA|TRBJ2-7
TGCGCCAGCAGCCCAGGACCGCTGAGCTCCTACGAGCAGTACTTC
CASSPGPLSSYEQYF
>TRBV3-1|NA|NA|TRBJ2-3
TGTGCCAGCAGCCAAGACGGGAATACGCAGTATTTT
CASSQDGNTQYF
>TRBV11-2|NA|TRBD2|TRBJ2-5
TGTGCCAGCAGCCCCCGCGTAGCGGGAGAGACCCAGTACTTC
CASSPRVAGETQYF
>TRBV20-1|NA|NA|TRBJ1-5
TGCAGTGCTCCAGTCCCTTCCGGGAGGGCGAATCAGCCCCAGCATTTT
CSAPVPSGRANQPQHF
>TRBV6-5|few|NA|TRBJ2-7
TGTGCCAGCAGTACCCTTAGGCCTCCCTACGAGCAGTACTTC
CASSTLRPPYEQYF
>TRBV19|few|TRBD1|TRBJ1-5
TGTGCCAGTAGGGGGGACAGGGACCATCAGCCCCAGCATTTT
CASRGDRDHQPQHF
>TRBV3-1|NA|NA|TRBJ1-3
TGTGCCAGCAGCCAAGTGTCTGAAAACACCATATATTTT
CASSQVSENTIYF
>TRBV20-1|once|NA|TRBJ2-7
TGCAGTGCTAGAGATTTACAGCGGCCCTCCTACGAGCAGTACTTC
CSARDLQRPSYEQYF
>TRBV7-9|NA|TRBD1|TRBJ2-7
TGTGCCAGCAGCCCCCAGGGACAGGGGAACCACGAGCAGTACTTC
CASSPQGQGNHEQYF
>TRBV19|NA|NA|TRBJ2-2
TGTGCCAGTAGTATCGGGCGGGGAACCTTCACCGGGGAGCTGTTTTTT
CASSIGRGTFTGELFF
>TRBV9|NA|NA|TRBJ2-4
TGTGCCAGCAGCGTAGCAGGGTATTCGGGAAACATTCAGTACTTC
CASSVAGYSGNIQYF
>TRBV18|NA|TRBD1|TRBJ1-1
TGTGCCAGCTCACCACCCCGACAGGGAAGGGAAAAAGCTTTCTTT
CASSPPRQGREKAFF
>TRBV19|NA|NA|TRBJ1-5
TGTGCCAGTAGTATAGTGCCGGGCCACAGCAATCAGCCCCAGCATTTT
CASSIVPGHSNQPQHF
>TRBV7-7|NA|NA|TRBJ2-4
TGTGCTAGCAGCCCGCGGTGGCCAGCCAAAAACATTCAGTACTTC
CASSPRWPAKNIQYF
>TRBV29-1|NA|NA|TRBJ1-2
TGCACCACTGCGGGGAGTGCTAACTATGGCTACACCTTC
CTTAGSANYGYTF
>TRBV6-4|NA|NA|TRBJ1-2
TGTGCCAGCCGTATGGGACCGGACGGAGCTAACTATGGCTACACCTTC
CASRMGPDGANYGYTF
>TRBV2|NA|NA|TRBJ1-1
TGTGCCAGCAGTATCCACACTGAAGCTTTCTTT
CASSIHTEAFF
>TRBV6-1|NA|NA|TRBJ1-1
TGTGCCAGCAGTGAATTCGTTACAGCTCAGACGAACACTGAAGCTTTCTTT
CASSEFVTAQTNTEAFF
>TRBV7-9|NA|TRBD2|TRBJ2-2
TGTGCCAGCAGCTTACCTAGCGGGACAAACACCGGGGAGCTGTTTTTT
CASSLPSGTNTGELFF
>TRBV20-1|NA|NA|TRBJ1-2
TGCAGTGCCGAAGAAACGTATGGCTACACCTTC
CSAEETYGYTF
>TRBV28|NA|TRBD1|TRBJ2-7
TGTGCCAGCACGGGACAGGGTCTAGGTCGAAACGAGCAGTACTTC
CASTGQGLGRNEQYF